These 17 T cell receptor beta chains were all obtained from the same sample, sequenced in a study of T cell clusters in autoimmune cytopenias. TRB was amplified by touch-down multiplex PCR, primer pools A and B combined. TCRdb re-called the multiplex PCR reads, yielding one record per CDR3 amino acid sequence without DNA. This sample contains under 7,500 distinct CDR3 sequences. Each sample's input was 250 ng genomic DNA, 38,000 or so genome equivalents. The sequenced sample consisted of peripheral blood. These receptors all come from a human donor with an autoimmune cytopenia or autoimmune hepatitis (not recorded which).

V gene TRBV10-3 combines with J gene TRBJ1-2; the TCRdb call, TRBD1, lacks DNA for checking. In germline, CDR1 is ENHRY, CDR2 SYGVKD. The CDR3 is 13 amino acids. This CDR3 is CAINNVDRGNYTF.

Frequency places this clonotype as medium-sized (0.01 to 0.1%). CDR3: CASSYSQGGTDTQYF. V and J are TRBV6-6 and TRBJ2-3; TCRdb indicates TRBD1, and absent DNA this call remains unverified. The CDR3 is 15 amino acids. Germline CDR1 and CDR2: MNHNY and SVGAGI (reference sequence).

The V gene is TRBV18, the J gene TRBJ2-3; TCRdb designates TRBD1, a call that cannot be tested without DNA. Germline V gene sequence: CDR1 KGHSH, CDR2 LQKENI. This CDR3 contains 14 residues. The CDR3 is CASSPTGRTDTQYF.

This rearrangement joins TRBV20-1 to TRBJ2-5; TCRdb names TRBD2, which stays unverified in the absence of DNA. The germline V gene has CDR1 DFQATT and CDR2 SNEGSKA (reference sequence). The CDR3 covers 17 residues. The CDR3 sequence: CSARDLTSGRAQETQYF.

This chain connects TRBV20-1 to TRBJ2-3; lacking DNA, the TRBD1 call made by TCRdb goes unchecked. The CDR3 has 13 residues. CDR1 is DFQATT and CDR2 is SNEGSKA in the germline V gene (reference sequence). CDR3 residues: CSADDREVDTQYF.

The chain employs TRBV5-6 and TRBJ1-5; as DNA is missing, the TRBD1 call by TCRdb cannot be tested. This CDR3 region has 15 residues. The germline gives CDR1 SGHDT, CDR2 YYEEEE. CDR3 residues: CASSLSDRGNQPQHF.

The V gene is TRBV4-1, the J gene TRBJ1-1. Germline assignment: CDR1 MGHRA and CDR2 YSYEKL. The CDR3 extends over 13 amino acids. CDR3 amino acids: CASSRDKNTEAFF.

The J gene is TRBJ2-1, the V gene TRBV6-2 or TRBV6-3; TCRdb designates TRBD2, a call that cannot be tested without DNA. CDR1 and CDR2 from the germline V gene are MNHEY and SVGEGT. The CDR3 consists of 14 residues. The CDR3 loop is CASRPDYLENEQFF.

The rearrangement uses TRBV20-1 and TRBJ1-2; TCRdb proposes TRBD1, but this gene call is untestable without DNA. Germline CDR1 DFQATT, CDR2 SNEGSKA (reference sequence). This CDR3 region has 18 residues. CDR3: CSASSNTRNTGGFYGYTF.

The rearrangement uses TRBV10-2 and TRBJ2-7; without DNA, the TCRdb call of TRBD1 cannot be checked. This CDR3 contains 14 residues. CDR1 and CDR2 (germline): WSHSY, SAAADI. CDR3 sequence reads: CASGSPSGVYEQYF.

This sequence joins TRBV18 and TRBJ2-5. This CDR3 is built from 12 residues. Germline V gene lookup returns CDR1 KGHSH and CDR2 LQKENI. The CDR3 sequence: CASSPTQETQYF. Drawing the rest from reference TRBV18 and TRBJ2-5, the complete variable domain is NAGVMQNPRHLVRRRGQEARLRCSPMKGHSHVYWYRQLPEEGLKFMVYLQKENIIDESGMPKERFSAEFPKEGPSILRIQQVVRGDSAAYFCASSPTQETQYFGPGTRLLVL.

The V call is TRBV5-1, the J call TRBJ1-1; TCRdb's D call, TRBD1, is unchecked because there is no DNA. Germline loops: CDR1 SGHRS, CDR2 YFSETQ. This CDR3 spans 16 amino acids. CDR3 amino acids: CASTKGGWQGNTEAFF.

The chain uses TRBV9 and TRBJ2-5; the D call from TCRdb, TRBD1, cannot be confirmed without DNA. Germline CDR1 SGDLS, CDR2 YYNGEE. The CDR3 runs 16 residues. This CDR3 reads CASSVARTGGQETQYF.

This clonotype is called medium-sized (0.01 to 0.1%) based on its frequency. The rearrangement joins TRBV20-1 to TRBJ2-7; TCRdb lists TRBD1, though no DNA is available to test this call. CDR3 length equals 14 residues. Per the germline V gene, CDR1 is DFQATT and CDR2 is SNEGSKA (reference sequence). CDR3 sequence: CSAASGQVLYEQYF.

This chain connects TRBV6-1 to TRBJ2-3; with no DNA, the TCRdb D assignment of TRBD1 cannot be verified. Looked up from germline, CDR1 is MNHNS and CDR2 is SASEGT. The length of the CDR3 is 15 residues. The CDR3 reads CASSEEAGGTDTQYF.

The chain joins TRBV18 to TRBJ1-4; TCRdb picks TRBD1, but there is no DNA to check that call. The CDR3 is made up of 14 amino acids. CDR1 KGHSH and CDR2 LQKENI come from the germline V gene. Here the CDR3 reads CASSPSAGGEKLFF.

This chain uses TRBV2 with TRBJ2-3; TCRdb's D call, TRBD2, is unchecked because there is no DNA. This CDR3 comprises 15 residues. Germline CDR1 reads SNHLY; CDR2 reads FYNNEI. The chain's CDR3 is CASSGTQGHTDTQYF. Full variable domain (rest looked up from reference TRBV2 and TRBJ2-3): EPEVTQTPSHQVTQMGQEVILRCVPISNHLYFYWYRQILGQKVEFLVSFYNNEISEKSEIFDDQFSVERPDGSNFTLKIRSTKLEDSAMYFCASSGTQGHTDTQYFGPGTRLTVL.